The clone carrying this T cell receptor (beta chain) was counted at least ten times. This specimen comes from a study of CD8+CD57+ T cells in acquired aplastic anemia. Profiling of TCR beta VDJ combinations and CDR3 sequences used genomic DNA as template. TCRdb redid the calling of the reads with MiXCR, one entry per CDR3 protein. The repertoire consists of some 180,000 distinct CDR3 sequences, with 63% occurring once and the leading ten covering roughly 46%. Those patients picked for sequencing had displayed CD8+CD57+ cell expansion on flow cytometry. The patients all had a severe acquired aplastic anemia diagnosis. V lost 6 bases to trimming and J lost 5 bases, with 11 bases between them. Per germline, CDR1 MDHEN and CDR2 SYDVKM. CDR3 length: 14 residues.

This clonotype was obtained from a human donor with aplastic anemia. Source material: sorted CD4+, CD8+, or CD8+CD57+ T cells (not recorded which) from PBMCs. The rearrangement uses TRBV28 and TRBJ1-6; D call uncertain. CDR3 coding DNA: TGTGCCAGCAGGATGGGGAGCAATAATTCACCCCTCCACTTT. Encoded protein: CASRMGSNNSPLHF.